Below, 15 T cell receptor beta chains from the same sample are listed, as sequenced in a study of blood T cell repertoires in COVID-19. Sequencing used immunoSEQ multiplex PCR; TCRdb keeps in-frame clones, though not all of them. The table records 200,000 to 300,000 clones, approximately 83% of them present only once. Sequencing used peripheral blood. The receptors were gathered from a woman between 25 and 40 years old who had recovered from COVID-19.

This sequence joins TRBV11-1 and TRBJ2-7; a possible D gene is TRBD1 (5 bases). The germline V gene encodes CDR1 SGHAT and CDR2 FQDESV (reference sequence). V lost 4 bases to trimming and J lost 6 bases, with 19 bases between them. This CDR3 is 15 amino acids long. In DNA, the CDR3 is TGTGCCAGCAGCTGGTCGGGTGGGGCTTCCGGCGAGCAGTACTTC. Amino acids: CASSWSGGASGEQYF.

V is TRBV6-5 and J is TRBJ2-2, with no clear D. The CDR3 is 13 residues long. The V and J ends lost 6 bases and 3 bases respectively, with 8 bases between them. Germline CDR1 MNHEY, CDR2 SVGAGI. The CDR3 DNA sequence: TGTGCCAGCAGATCTCTTGACACCGGGGAGCTGTTTTTT. It yields the protein CASRSLDTGELFF.

The DNA for the CDR3 is TGTGCCAGCAGTGATTGGTTTAGCGGGGGGGGTGGAGAGACCCAGTACTTC. Its translation: CASSDWFSGGGGETQYF. This chain links TRBV2 with TRBJ2-5, with 11 positions matching TRBD2. The length of the CDR3 is 17 residues. CDR1 is SNHLY, CDR2 FYNNEI, per germline. V lost 3 bases to trimming and J lost 4 bases; unmatched junction nucleotides: 10. Based on the CDR3 plus reference TRBV2 and TRBJ2-5, the full variable domain is EPEVTQTPSHQVTQMGQEVILRCVPISNHLYFYWYRQILGQKVEFLVSFYNNEISEKSEIFDDQFSVERPDGSNFTLKIRSTKLEDSAMYFCASSDWFSGGGGETQYFGPGTRLLVL.

The sample holds one count of this clone. This chain joins TRBV19 and TRBJ2-7; no clear D gene. From germline, CDR1 is LNHDA and CDR2 SQIVND (reference sequence). This CDR3 is built from 15 residues. V was pared by 4 bases and J by 3 bases, with 16 bases between. CDR3 loop: CASSTRFSENYEQYF. The DNA for the CDR3 is TGTGCCAGTAGTACCCGGTTCTCCGAGAACTACGAGCAGTACTTC.

This rearrangement joins TRBV10-3 to TRBJ2-5; 15 bases align to TRBD2. The junction had 7 bases not matched to a gene; V was cut back by 2 bases and J by 3 bases. This CDR3 contains 18 residues. Germline CDR1 and CDR2: ENHRY and SYGVKD. In nucleotides, the CDR3 is TGTGCCATCAGTGAGACTATGGGACTAGCGGGGGGAGAAGAGACCCAGTACTTC. This codes for CAISETMGLAGGEETQYF.

This chain uses TRBV3-1 (or the pseudogene TRBV3-2) with TRBJ2-2; 9 bases are a match to TRBD2. V was clipped by 2 bases and J by 0 bases; unmatched bases: 13. The CDR3 runs 20 residues. Germline V lookup: CDR1 LGHDT, CDR2 YNNKEL (reference sequence). CDR3 coding DNA: TGTGCCAGCAGCCAATATACCCCTGGGCTAGCGGGGACGAACACCGGGGAGCTGTTTTTT. This codes for CASSQYTPGLAGTNTGELFF.

J is TRBJ2-1 and V is TRBV4-1, with D possibly matching TRBD2 (7 bases). The CDR3 totals 17 residues. V lost 0 bases and J lost 5, with 17 bases in between. Per germline, CDR1 MGHRA and CDR2 YSYEKL. CDR3 nucleotide sequence: TGCGCCAGCAGCCAAGAGAGGCGGGGGCGAACCCACAATGAGCAGTTCTTC. Amino acid sequence: CASSQERRGRTHNEQFF.

Here the CDR3 reads CASSLAGGNGYTF. For the CDR3, the DNA is TGTGCCAGCAGCTTGGCAGGGGGCAATGGCTACACCTTC. The V gene is TRBV5-4, the J gene TRBJ1-2; 8 nucleotides agree with TRBD1. Per the germline V gene, CDR1 is SGHNT and CDR2 is YYREEE (reference sequence). The CDR3 sequence is 13 residues long. Unmatched junction bases numbered 1, after V lost 0 bases and J lost 6 bases.

The chain is built from TRBV15 and TRBJ2-2, with D unresolved. The V and J ends lost 2 bases and 6 bases respectively, with 4 bases between them. Germline V gene data show CDR1 as LNHNV and CDR2 as YYDKDF (reference sequence). This CDR3 contains 12 residues. Here the CDR3 DNA reads TGTGCCACCAGCAGACAATCCGGGGAGCTGTTTTTT. Encoded protein: CATSRQSGELFF.

This chain joins TRBV2 and TRBJ1-2; a weak D match, TRBD1 (5 bases). V was shortened by 7 bases and J by 7 bases, with 13 bases between the two germline ends. There are 12 residues in the CDR3. Germline lookup yields CDR1 SNHLY and CDR2 FYNNEI. CDR3 nucleotide sequence: TGTGCCAGCATGGGGGGAGTTCGTGGCTACACCTTC. As protein: CASMGGVRGYTF.

The chain couples TRBV13 to TRBJ1-3; 7 bases agree with TRBD1. Germline V gives CDR1 PRHDT, CDR2 FYEKMQ (reference sequence). The V segment lost 0 bases and the J segment 0 bases; nucleotides outside the gene matches: 2. The CDR3 has 16 amino acids. The CDR3 region has the DNA TGTGCCAGCAGCTTAGGCCCAGGGGGCTCTGGAAACACCATATATTTT. The encoded protein is CASSLGPGGSGNTIYF.

This rearrangement joins TRBV6-5 to TRBJ1-5, with D possibly matching TRBD1 (6 bases). This CDR3 is built from 14 residues. Germline CDR1 and CDR2: MNHEY and SVGAGI. Trimming cost V 4 bases and J 6 bases, with 13 bases left between them. The chain's CDR3 is CASSSRGSGQPQHF. CDR3 bases: TGTGCCAGCAGTTCCAGGGGTTCCGGTCAGCCCCAGCATTTT.

This clone was recorded a few times. This chain uses TRBV11-2 with TRBJ2-7, with D perhaps TRBD2 (6 bases). The V gene lost 6 bases and the J gene lost 2 bases, with 14 bases spanning the gap. The CDR3 totals 14 residues. Germline V gene sequence: CDR1 SGHAT, CDR2 FQNNGV. CDR3 sequence: CASSPRRGTYEQYF. DNA of the CDR3: TGTGCCAGCAGTCCGCGCCGGGGGACCTACGAGCAGTACTTC.

The chain recombines TRBV13 with TRBJ2-7; 7 nucleotides agree with TRBD1. Germline CDR1 is PRHDT and CDR2 is FYEKMQ (reference sequence). CDR3 length: 14 amino acids. V was pared by 4 bases and J by 7 bases, with 10 bases of the junction left unmatched. CDR3 bases: TGTGCCAGCAGCTCGCCACTTGACAGGGATGAGCAGTACTTC. It translates to CASSSPLDRDEQYF.

CDR3 bases: TGCAGCGTTGATGGAAGGGGGCAGCCTGGGGGCACAGATACGCAGTATTTT. Its translation: CSVDGRGQPGGTDTQYF. The V and J genes are TRBV29-1 and TRBJ2-3; 7 bases are a match to TRBD1. The CDR3 covers 17 residues. V lost 3 bases, J lost 1 base, and 13 bases stayed unmatched. CDR1 and CDR2 (germline): SQVTM, ANQGSEA.